This T cell receptor (beta chain) was identified during a study of siplizumab effects on memory and regulatory T cells. In regard to this clone: Its antigen is undetermined.

The CDR3 loop spans 14 amino acids. Trimming took 4 bases from V and 4 from J, leaving 11 bases between them. Germline V gene sequence: CDR1 MGHRA, CDR2 YSYEKL. The table came from immunoSEQ multiplex PCR; TCRdb's copy has only in-frame clones and leaves some out. The sample records 50,000 to 70,000 clones, roughly 96% being singletons. Findings of the study overall: Naive or memory phenotype was unassignable for roughly 75-96% of proliferating CD4+ or CD8+ clones.

The specimen sequenced was naive CD8+ T cells sorted from blood. The V call is TRBV4-1, the J call TRBJ1-5; the D gene is possibly TRBD1 (5 bases). This TCR derives from a human donor in good health. The CDR3 nucleotides read TGCGCCAGCAGCCCCTCGCCAGGGAATCAGCCCCAGCATTTT. This codes for CASSPSPGNQPQHF.